Presented here are 30 T cell receptor beta chains from one specimen sequenced in a study of blood T cells in healthy people across ages. A second roughly 6 to 11 cycle PCR used barcoded and J-beta primers. TCRdb independently ran MiXCR on the 5' RACE reads; one entry per CDR3 protein. The sample has about 1.6 million distinct CDR3 sequences, roughly 30% seen once. Sequenced input: blood. These receptors all come from a woman in her thirties in good health.

This clonotype was observed a handful of times. This chain joins TRBV9 and TRBJ2-3; no clear D gene. Trimming shortened V by 0 bases and J by 2 bases, and 7 bases separated the two germline ends. This CDR3 has 14 residues. Germline CDR1 SGDLS, CDR2 YYNGEE. The CDR3 DNA is TGTGCCAGCAGCGTAGAGGCAGCCACAGATACGCAGTATTTT. Translating gives CASSVEAATDTQYF.

V and J are TRBV20-1 and TRBJ2-5; TRBD2 aligns across 9 bases. This CDR3 is built from 15 residues. Germline values: CDR1 DFQATT, CDR2 SNEGSKA (reference sequence). Germline trimming cut 2 bases from V and 5 bases from J; bases unmatched to any gene: 9. The CDR3 nucleotides are TGCAGTGCTAGATCGTCTAGCGGGATTGGGGAGACCCAGTACTTC. Residues: CSARSSSGIGETQYF.

This clonotype came up a few times. The CDR3 here is CASSLDPTSGGTDTQYF. CDR3 DNA: TGCGCCAGCAGCCTCGACCCGACTAGCGGGGGCACAGATACGCAGTATTTT. The rearrangement joins TRBV5-1 to TRBJ2-3, with TRBD2 matching 11 bases. This CDR3 is built from 17 residues. In germline, CDR1 is SGHRS, CDR2 YFSETQ. With 4 bases clipped from V and 1 base from J, the junction kept 8 bases outside the gene matches.

This clonotype has a count of ten or more. The chain links TRBV4-1 to TRBJ2-1; 7 bases line up with TRBD2. The length of the CDR3 is 16 residues. The V and J ends lost 1 base and 2 bases, in that order; junction bases with no gene match: 5. CDR1 is MGHRA and CDR2 is YSYEKL in the germline V gene. CDR3 coding DNA: TGCGCCAGCAGCCAAGTCCAAGCGGGGCCCTACAATGAGCAGTTCTTC. Amino acids: CASSQVQAGPYNEQFF.

This clonotype was observed a handful of times. This rearrangement joins TRBV20-1 to TRBJ2-1; perhaps TRBD2 as D (5 bases). Germline loops: CDR1 DFQATT, CDR2 SNEGSKA (reference sequence). V was pared by 0 bases and J by 7 bases, with 16 bases between. The CDR3 runs to 15 residues. Written as DNA, the CDR3 is TGCAGTGCTAGAGATTTGGAGCCGAGGGTGAATGAGCAGTTCTTC. This sequence encodes CSARDLEPRVNEQFF.

This clonotype was picked up one time. This sequence may be a read error, since a much larger clone differs from it by one base. This sequence joins TRBV27 and TRBJ2-1; D not certain. The CDR3 runs 15 residues. Germline V lookup: CDR1 MNHEY, CDR2 SMNVEV (reference sequence). Trimming took 1 base from V and 1 from J, leaving 8 bases between them. CDR3 protein: CASSLWVQSYNEQFF. The CDR3 DNA reads TGTGCCAGCAGTTTATGGGTACAGTCCTACAATGAGCAGTTCTTC.

This chain connects TRBV7-2 to TRBJ1-2; D ambiguous. The CDR3 consists of 16 residues. The germline gives CDR1 SGHTA, CDR2 FQGNSA. The ends were cut back, 1 base at V and 4 bases at J, with 16 bases in the middle. CDR3 sequence reads: CASSLVVAELRYGYTF. CDR3 nucleotide sequence: TGTGCCAGCAGCTTAGTAGTGGCAGAATTACGCTATGGCTACACCTTC.

This clonotype has only one observation. This chain uses TRBV14 with TRBJ2-1, with 8 bases identical to TRBD1. Looked up from germline, CDR1 is SGHDN and CDR2 is FVKESK. J lost 2 bases, V lost 2 bases, and 11 bases had no gene match. The CDR3 is made up of 18 amino acids. The CDR3 nucleotides are TGTGCCAGCAGCCAATTTCAGGGGACAGGCACAACCTACAATGAGCAGTTCTTC. Protein sequence: CASSQFQGTGTTYNEQFF.

Turning to this clonotype: Germline is not matched at one junction end, which may reflect a read error. The rearrangement uses TRBV12-3 or TRBV12-4 and TRBJ2-3, with D unclear. This CDR3 has 14 residues. The CDR3 DNA follows: TGTGCCAGCAACCCGCGCAAGATCACAGATGCGCAATATTTT. It is translated as CASNPRKITDAQYF.

This clonotype was recorded at least ten times. The DNA of the CDR3 is TGCAGCGGCACAACAGGGGGCAACGAGCAGTACTTC. It specifies CSGTTGGNEQYF. The chain recombines TRBV29-1 with TRBJ2-7, with 9 bases fitting TRBD1. This CDR3 has 12 residues. The J segment lost 5 bases and the V segment lost 7 bases, leaving 6 bases of the junction unmatched. The germline gives CDR1 SQVTM, CDR2 ANQGSEA.

This clonotype was found a few times. CDR3 sequence: CASSAGGADETQYF. The CDR3 region has the DNA TGTGCCAGCAGCGCGGGGGGCGCGGATGAGACCCAGTACTTC. The J gene is TRBJ2-5, the V gene TRBV27; 8 nucleotides align to TRBD2. Germline CDR1 MNHEY, CDR2 SMNVEV (reference sequence). The CDR3 contains 14 residues. With V trimmed by 6 bases and J by 5 bases, 8 bases remained unmatched.

The chain combines TRBV4-2 with TRBJ1-4; TRBD1 agrees at 11 bases. V was pared by 0 bases and J by 8 bases, with 8 bases of the junction left unmatched. The CDR3 covers 17 residues. Germline V CDR1 and CDR2: LGHNA, YNFKEQ. The CDR3 reads CASSQEGGQGEREKLFF. The CDR3, as DNA: TGTGCCAGCAGCCAAGAAGGGGGACAGGGGGAAAGGGAAAAACTGTTTTTT.

This clonotype has a count of ten or more. The chain links TRBV4-1 to TRBJ2-1; D perhaps matches TRBD2 (7 bases). The germline V gene has CDR1 MGHRA and CDR2 YSYEKL. The CDR3 extends over 16 amino acids. Trimming took off 3 bases at V and 7 bases at J, with 19 bases between the two ends. CDR3 sequence: CASSHAFGGAGNEQFF. In DNA form, the CDR3 reads TGCGCCAGCAGCCATGCGTTTGGGGGGGCGGGTAATGAGCAGTTCTTC.

The V call is TRBV12-3 or TRBV12-4, the J call TRBJ2-2; 12 nucleotides align to TRBD2. This CDR3 spans 16 amino acids. V lost 4 bases, J lost 6 bases, and 6 bases stayed unmatched. The CDR3 nucleotides read TGTGCCAGCAGTTCAAGACTAGCGGGAGTAGCCGGGGAGCTGTTTTTT. This encodes CASSSRLAGVAGELFF.

As to this clonotype: A junction end diverges from the germline sequence, so it may reflect a read error. This chain uses TRBV7-9 with TRBJ1-1; no definite D call. The CDR3 has 14 residues. Looked up from germline, CDR1 is SEHNR and CDR2 is FQNEAQ (reference sequence). CDR3 DNA: TGTACCAGCAGCTCGTGGGAGGAGAACACTGAAGCTTTCTTT. Protein: CTSSSWEENTEAFF.

The chain links TRBV11-2 to TRBJ1-1; D gene ambiguous. CDR3 size: 13 residues. Germline-derived CDR1 and CDR2 are SGHAT and FQNNGV. The V gene lost 5 bases and the J gene lost 6 bases, with 13 bases spanning the gap. CDR3 protein: CASSRDHPAEAFF. CDR3 nucleotide sequence: TGTGCCAGCAGCCGAGACCACCCCGCTGAAGCTTTCTTT.

Only a few counts were recorded for this clonotype. V is TRBV20-1 and J is TRBJ2-5; no clear D. This CDR3 contains 13 residues. In germline, CDR1 is DFQATT, CDR2 SNEGSKA (reference sequence). CDR3 sequence: CTRAHPSQETQYF. CDR3 DNA sequence: TGCACCCGCGCCCATCCAAGCCAAGAGACCCAGTACTTC.

This sequence joins TRBV19 and TRBJ1-5; D gene ambiguous. Germline V gene sequence: CDR1 LNHDA, CDR2 SQIVND (reference sequence). The CDR3 loop spans 13 amino acids. The V and J ends lost 9 bases and 4 bases respectively, with 13 bases between them. The chain's CDR3 is CASRQGKNQPQHF. The DNA for the CDR3 is TGTGCCAGCCGCCAAGGGAAAAATCAGCCCCAGCATTTT.

This chain links TRBV3-1 with TRBJ1-5, with D possibly TRBD1 on 5 matching bases. V lost 0 bases and J lost 11, with 8 bases in between. CDR1 and CDR2 (germline): LGHDT, YNNKEL (reference sequence). The CDR3 is 12 amino acids. The CDR3 DNA follows: TGTGCCAGCAGCCAAGAGGGACGGGCCCAGCATTTT. Protein: CASSQEGRAQHF.

The chain uses TRBV4-1 and TRBJ2-3; 11 bases fit TRBD2. This CDR3 spans 16 amino acids. The germline V gene has CDR1 MGHRA and CDR2 YSYEKL. The V and J ends lost 1 base and 4 bases, in that order; junction bases with no gene match: 4. The CDR3 is CASSQVVLAGADTQYF. CDR3 DNA sequence: TGCGCCAGCAGCCAAGTCGTACTAGCGGGAGCAGATACGCAGTATTTT.

This rearrangement joins TRBV3-1 to TRBJ2-1; tentative D call: TRBD2 (5 bases). The V gene lost 1 base and the J gene lost 1 base, with 11 bases spanning the gap. Germline lookup yields CDR1 LGHDT and CDR2 YNNKEL (reference sequence). The length of the CDR3 is 16 residues. The CDR3 here is CASSQGPSGSYNEQFF. The CDR3 nucleotides are TGTGCCAGCAGCCAAGGTCCCAGCGGTTCCTACAATGAGCAGTTCTTC.

The chain carries TRBV5-1 and TRBJ2-5; D call uncertain. Trimming pared 5 bases from V and 4 bases from J, leaving 9 bases between. The germline V gene has CDR1 SGHRS and CDR2 YFSETQ. The CDR3 totals 12 residues. The CDR3 is CASRLAVETQYF. The CDR3 DNA sequence: TGCGCCAGCAGGCTTGCGGTAGAGACCCAGTACTTC.

The CDR3 here is CASSLRGEKGSEQYF. The DNA for the CDR3 is TGTGCCAGCAGCTTAAGGGGGGAAAAAGGATCCGAGCAGTACTTC. J is TRBJ2-7 and V is TRBV7-2; either TRBD1 or TRBD2 may fit D (6 bases each). Germline V lookup: CDR1 SGHTA, CDR2 FQGNSA. This CDR3 has 15 amino acids. Trimming removed 2 bases from V and 6 bases from J, with 17 bases in between.

This chain joins TRBV6-5 and TRBJ2-1, with D possibly called TRBD1 or TRBD2 (5 bases each). Trimming pared 6 bases from V and 7 bases from J, leaving 19 bases between. The germline V gene encodes CDR1 MNHEY and CDR2 SVGAGI. The CDR3 length is 15 residues. The CDR3 protein is CASRSGSNGANEQFF. The CDR3 DNA reads TGTGCCAGCAGATCCGGGTCGAACGGGGCTAATGAGCAGTTCTTC.

The chain employs TRBV24-1 and TRBJ1-1; D is possibly TRBD1 (6 bases). V was clipped by 3 bases and J by 5 bases, with 9 bases between them. This CDR3 has 13 amino acids. The germline V gene has CDR1 KGHDR and CDR2 SFDVKD. Here the CDR3 reads CATSDPGETEAFF. The DNA of the CDR3 is TGTGCCACCAGTGATCCAGGGGAAACTGAAGCTTTCTTT.

This clonotype has only a few counts. The gene calls are TRBV6-2 or TRBV6-3 and TRBJ1-5; D uncertain. Per the germline V gene, CDR1 is MNHEY and CDR2 is SVGEGT. The germline V and J ends were trimmed by 3 bases and 4 bases, with 13 bases remaining between them. This CDR3 is built from 15 residues. CDR3 in amino acids: CASSYLQVGNQPQHF. The CDR3 nucleotides read TGTGCCAGCAGTTATTTGCAGGTTGGGAATCAGCCCCAGCATTTT.

The chain is built from TRBV20-1 and TRBJ2-1, with 10 bases lining up with TRBD2. CDR1 DFQATT and CDR2 SNEGSKA come from the germline V gene (reference sequence). This CDR3 is 13 amino acids long. Trimming cost V 1 base and J 13 bases; bases outside gene matches: 7. CDR3 residues: CSARVTGLAFQFF. The CDR3 DNA sequence: TGCAGTGCTAGAGTTACGGGACTAGCGTTTCAGTTCTTC.

The genes are TRBV5-1 and TRBJ2-1; 12 bases match TRBD2. Losses at the gene ends were 0 bases for V and 7 bases for J; bases not matched to a gene: 8. This CDR3 spans 17 amino acids. Germline V gene sequence: CDR1 SGHRS, CDR2 YFSETQ. CDR3 nucleotide sequence: TGCGCCAGCAGCTTGGTTTCGTTCGGACTAGCGGGAAATGAGCAGTTCTTC. Translated, it gives CASSLVSFGLAGNEQFF. The full variable domain, with the rest looked up from reference TRBV5-1 and TRBJ2-1, is KAGVTQTPRYLIKTRGQQVTLSCSPISGHRSVSWYQQTPGQGLQFLFEYFSETQRNKGNFPGRFSGRQFSNSRSEMNVSTLELGDSALYLCASSLVSFGLAGNEQFFGPGTRLTVL.

This clonotype was found a few times. CDR3 protein: CASSVGPDNEQYF. The CDR3 DNA reads as TGTGCCAGCAGCGTAGGACCCGACAATGAGCAGTACTTC. The chain employs TRBV9 and TRBJ2-7; no reliable D call. V lost 0 bases, J lost 7 bases, and 11 bases lay in between. The CDR3 totals 13 residues. Germline CDR1 is SGDLS and CDR2 is YYNGEE.

This clonotype was counted ten times or more. The chain links TRBV27 to TRBJ2-3; D assignment may be TRBD1 or TRBD2 (6 bases each). The CDR3 sequence is 16 residues long. The germline CDR1 and CDR2 sequences are MNHEY and SMNVEV (reference sequence). Trimming removed 4 bases from V and 4 bases from J, with 18 bases in between. The CDR3 here is CASSSQAEEGADTQYF. The DNA for the CDR3 is TGTGCCAGCAGTTCCCAAGCGGAGGAGGGGGCAGATACGCAGTATTTT.